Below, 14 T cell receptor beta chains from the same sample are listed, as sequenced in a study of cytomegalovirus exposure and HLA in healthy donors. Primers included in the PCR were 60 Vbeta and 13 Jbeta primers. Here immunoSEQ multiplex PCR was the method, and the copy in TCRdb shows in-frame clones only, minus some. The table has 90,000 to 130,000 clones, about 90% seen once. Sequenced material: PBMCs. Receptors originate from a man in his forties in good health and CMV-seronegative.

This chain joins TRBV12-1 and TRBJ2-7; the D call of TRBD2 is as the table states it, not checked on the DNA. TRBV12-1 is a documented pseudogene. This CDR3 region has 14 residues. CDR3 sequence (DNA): TGTGCCAGCAGCCCCCGGGACTCGGACCTGGAGCAGTACTTC. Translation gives CASSPRDSDLEQYF.

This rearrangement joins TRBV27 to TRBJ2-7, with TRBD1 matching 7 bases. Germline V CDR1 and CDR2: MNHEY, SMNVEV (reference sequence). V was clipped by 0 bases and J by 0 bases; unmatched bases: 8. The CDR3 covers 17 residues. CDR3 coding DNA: TGTGCCAGCAGTTTATCGTCCGGGACAGAAGCCTCCTACGAGCAGTACTTC. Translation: CASSLSSGTEASYEQYF.

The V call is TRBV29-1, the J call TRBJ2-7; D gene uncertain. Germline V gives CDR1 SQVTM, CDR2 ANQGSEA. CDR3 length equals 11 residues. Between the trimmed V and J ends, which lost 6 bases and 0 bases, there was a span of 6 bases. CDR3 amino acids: CSVLNSYEQYF. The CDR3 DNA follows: TGCAGCGTCCTAAACTCCTACGAGCAGTACTTC.

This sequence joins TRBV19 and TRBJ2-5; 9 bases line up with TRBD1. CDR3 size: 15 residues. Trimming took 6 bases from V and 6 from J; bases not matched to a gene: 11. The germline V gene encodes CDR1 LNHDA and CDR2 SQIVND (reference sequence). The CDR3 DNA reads TGTGCCAGTAGGCCCGGGACAGGGAGTTTAAAGACCCAGTACTTC. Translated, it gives CASRPGTGSLKTQYF.

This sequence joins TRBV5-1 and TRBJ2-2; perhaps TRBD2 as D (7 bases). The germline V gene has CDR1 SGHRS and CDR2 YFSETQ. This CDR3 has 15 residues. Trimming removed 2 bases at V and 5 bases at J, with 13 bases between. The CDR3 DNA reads TGCGCCAGCAGCTTCGCGGGGGCTAGTACCGGGGAGCTGTTTTTT. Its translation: CASSFAGASTGELFF.

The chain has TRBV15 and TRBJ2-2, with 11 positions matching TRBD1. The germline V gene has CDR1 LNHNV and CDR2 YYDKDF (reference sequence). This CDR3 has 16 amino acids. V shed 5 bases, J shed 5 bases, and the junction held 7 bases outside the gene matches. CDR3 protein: CATSARTGGLTGELFF. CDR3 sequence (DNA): TGTGCCACCAGCGCGCGGACAGGGGGCTTAACCGGGGAGCTGTTTTTT.

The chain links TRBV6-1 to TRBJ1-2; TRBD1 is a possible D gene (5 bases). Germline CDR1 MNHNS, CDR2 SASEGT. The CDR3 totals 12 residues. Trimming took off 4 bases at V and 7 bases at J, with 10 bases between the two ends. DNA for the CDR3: TGTGCCAGCAGTGCCGAAGGGGTTGGCTACACCTTC. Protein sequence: CASSAEGVGYTF.

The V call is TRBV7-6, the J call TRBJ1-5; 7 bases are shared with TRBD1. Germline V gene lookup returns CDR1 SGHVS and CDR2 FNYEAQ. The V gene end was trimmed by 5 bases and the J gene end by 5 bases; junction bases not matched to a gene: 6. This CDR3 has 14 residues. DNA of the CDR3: TGTGCCAGCAGCGTAGGGGGCTTGGATCAGCCCCAGCATTTT. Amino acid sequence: CASSVGGLDQPQHF.

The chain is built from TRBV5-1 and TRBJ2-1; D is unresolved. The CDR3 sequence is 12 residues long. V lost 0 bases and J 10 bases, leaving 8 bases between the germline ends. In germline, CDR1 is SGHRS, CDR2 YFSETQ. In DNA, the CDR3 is TGCGCCAGCAGCTTGGTGGGCATAGAGCAGTTCTTC. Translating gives CASSLVGIEQFF.

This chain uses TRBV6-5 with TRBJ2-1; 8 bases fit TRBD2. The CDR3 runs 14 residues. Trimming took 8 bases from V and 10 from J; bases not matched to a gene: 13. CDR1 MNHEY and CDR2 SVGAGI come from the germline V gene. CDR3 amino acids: CASGLAGRSKEQFF. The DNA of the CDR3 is TGTGCCAGCGGACTAGCCGGCAGATCTAAGGAGCAGTTCTTC.

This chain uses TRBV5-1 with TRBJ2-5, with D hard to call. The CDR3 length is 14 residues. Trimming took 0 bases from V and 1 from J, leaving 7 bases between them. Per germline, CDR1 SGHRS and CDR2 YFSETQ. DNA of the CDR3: TGCGCCAGCAGCTTGGTCTCCCTCCAAGAGACCCAGTACTTC. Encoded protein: CASSLVSLQETQYF.

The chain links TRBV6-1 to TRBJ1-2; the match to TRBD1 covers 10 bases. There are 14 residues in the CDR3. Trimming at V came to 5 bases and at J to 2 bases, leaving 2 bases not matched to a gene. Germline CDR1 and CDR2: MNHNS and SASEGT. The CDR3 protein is CASSPTGGNYGYTF. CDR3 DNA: TGTGCCAGCAGTCCGACAGGGGGCAACTATGGCTACACCTTC.

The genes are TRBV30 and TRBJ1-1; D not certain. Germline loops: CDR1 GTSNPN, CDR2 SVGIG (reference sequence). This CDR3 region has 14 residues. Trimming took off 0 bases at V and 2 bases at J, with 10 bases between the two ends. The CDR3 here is CAWSVLTINTEAFF. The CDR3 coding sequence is TGTGCCTGGAGTGTACTTACCATAAACACTGAAGCTTTCTTT.

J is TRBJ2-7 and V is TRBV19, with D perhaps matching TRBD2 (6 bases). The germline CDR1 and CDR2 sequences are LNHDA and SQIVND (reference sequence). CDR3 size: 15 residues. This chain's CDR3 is CGTGEVVPEPYEQYF. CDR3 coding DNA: TGTGGGACGGGGGAGGTCGTCCCCGAACCCTACGAGCAGTACTTC.